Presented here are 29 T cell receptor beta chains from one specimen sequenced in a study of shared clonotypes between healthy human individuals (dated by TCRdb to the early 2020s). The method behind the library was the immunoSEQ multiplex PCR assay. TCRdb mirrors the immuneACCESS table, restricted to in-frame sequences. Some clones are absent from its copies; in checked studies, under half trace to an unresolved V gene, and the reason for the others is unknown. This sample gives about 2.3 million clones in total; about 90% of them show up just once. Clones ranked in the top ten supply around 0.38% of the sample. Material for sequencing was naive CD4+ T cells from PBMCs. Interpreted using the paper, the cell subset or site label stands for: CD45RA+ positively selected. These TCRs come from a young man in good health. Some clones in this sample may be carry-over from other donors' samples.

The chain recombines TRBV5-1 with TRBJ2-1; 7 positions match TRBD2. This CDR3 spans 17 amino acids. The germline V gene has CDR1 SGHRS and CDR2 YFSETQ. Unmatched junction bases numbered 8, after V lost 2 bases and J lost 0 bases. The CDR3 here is CASSFGEGISSYNEQFF. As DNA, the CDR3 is TGCGCCAGCAGCTTTGGGGAGGGGATCAGCTCCTACAATGAGCAGTTCTTC.

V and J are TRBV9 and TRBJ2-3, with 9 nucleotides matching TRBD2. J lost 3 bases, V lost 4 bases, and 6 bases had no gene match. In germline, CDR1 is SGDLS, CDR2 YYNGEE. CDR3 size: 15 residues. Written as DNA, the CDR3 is TGTGCCAGCAGCACGCTAGCGGGGCCGACAGATACGCAGTATTTT. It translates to CASSTLAGPTDTQYF.

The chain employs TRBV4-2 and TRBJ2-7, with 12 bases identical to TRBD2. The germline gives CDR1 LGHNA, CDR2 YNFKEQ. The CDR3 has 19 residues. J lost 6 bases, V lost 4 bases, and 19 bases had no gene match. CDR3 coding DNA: TGTGCCAGCAGCCCGGGACTAGCGGGCACACAGTTCGACAGGGTCGAGCAGTACTTC. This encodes CASSPGLAGTQFDRVEQYF.

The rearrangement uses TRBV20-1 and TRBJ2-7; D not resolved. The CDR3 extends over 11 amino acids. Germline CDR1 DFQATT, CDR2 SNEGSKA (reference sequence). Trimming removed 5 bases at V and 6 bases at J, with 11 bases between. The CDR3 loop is CSAGRFAEQYF. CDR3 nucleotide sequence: TGCAGTGCTGGGCGATTCGCCGAGCAGTACTTC.

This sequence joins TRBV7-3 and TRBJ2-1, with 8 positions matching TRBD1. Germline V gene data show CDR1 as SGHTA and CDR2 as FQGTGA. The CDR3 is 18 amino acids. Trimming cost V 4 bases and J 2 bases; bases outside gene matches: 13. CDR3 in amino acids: CASSSRVNPGGPYNEQFF. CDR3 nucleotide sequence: TGTGCCAGCAGCTCCAGGGTTAACCCAGGGGGCCCCTACAATGAGCAGTTCTTC.

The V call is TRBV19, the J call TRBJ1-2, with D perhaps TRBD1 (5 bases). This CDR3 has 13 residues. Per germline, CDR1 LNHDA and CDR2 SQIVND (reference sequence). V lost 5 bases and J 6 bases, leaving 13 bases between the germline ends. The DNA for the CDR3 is TGTGCCAGTAGTCCCCGGGGCCTGGATGGCTACACCTTC. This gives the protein CASSPRGLDGYTF.

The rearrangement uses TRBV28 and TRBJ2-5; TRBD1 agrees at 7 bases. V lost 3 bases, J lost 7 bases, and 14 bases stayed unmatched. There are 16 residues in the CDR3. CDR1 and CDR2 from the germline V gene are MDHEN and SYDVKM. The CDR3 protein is CASSFPRGNFPRTQYF. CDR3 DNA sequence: TGTGCCAGCAGTTTTCCCAGGGGGAACTTCCCAAGGACCCAGTACTTC.

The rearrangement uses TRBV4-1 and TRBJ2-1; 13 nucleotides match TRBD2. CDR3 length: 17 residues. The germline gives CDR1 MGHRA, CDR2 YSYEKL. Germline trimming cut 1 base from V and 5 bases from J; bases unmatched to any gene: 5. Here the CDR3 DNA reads TGCGCCAGCAGCCAAGGTCCGGGACTAGCGGGAAACAATGAGCAGTTCTTC. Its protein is CASSQGPGLAGNNEQFF.

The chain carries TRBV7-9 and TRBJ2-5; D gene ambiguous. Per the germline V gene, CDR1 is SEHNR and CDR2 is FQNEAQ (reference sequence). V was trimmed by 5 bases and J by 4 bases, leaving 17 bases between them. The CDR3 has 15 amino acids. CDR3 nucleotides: TGTGCCAGCAGCCTCCCCCCCGCGGCCTCAGAGACCCAGTACTTC. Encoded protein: CASSLPPAASETQYF.

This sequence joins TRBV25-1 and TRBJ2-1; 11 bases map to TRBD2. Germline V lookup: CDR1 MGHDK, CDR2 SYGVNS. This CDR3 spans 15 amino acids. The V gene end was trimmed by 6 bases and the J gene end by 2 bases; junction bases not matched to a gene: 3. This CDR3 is CASSLAGGAYNEQFF. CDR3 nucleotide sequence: TGTGCCAGCAGCTTAGCGGGAGGGGCCTACAATGAGCAGTTCTTC.

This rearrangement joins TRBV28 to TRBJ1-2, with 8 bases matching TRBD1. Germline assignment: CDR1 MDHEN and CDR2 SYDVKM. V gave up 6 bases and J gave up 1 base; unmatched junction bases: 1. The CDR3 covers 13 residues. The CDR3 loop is CASRTGVNYGYTF. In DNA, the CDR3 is TGTGCCAGCAGGACAGGGGTTAACTATGGCTACACCTTC.

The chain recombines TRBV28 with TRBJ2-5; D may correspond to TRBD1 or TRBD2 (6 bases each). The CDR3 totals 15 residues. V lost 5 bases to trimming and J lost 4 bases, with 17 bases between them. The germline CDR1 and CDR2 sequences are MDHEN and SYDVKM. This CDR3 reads CASSLLRGARETQYF. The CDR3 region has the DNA TGTGCCAGCAGTCTATTAAGGGGGGCGCGAGAGACCCAGTACTTC.

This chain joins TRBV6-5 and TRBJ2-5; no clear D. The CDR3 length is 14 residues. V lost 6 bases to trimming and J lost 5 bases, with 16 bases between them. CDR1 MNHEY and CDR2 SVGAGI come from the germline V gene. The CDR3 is CASRKLLGVETQYF. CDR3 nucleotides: TGTGCCAGCAGAAAATTGTTGGGTGTCGAGACCCAGTACTTC.

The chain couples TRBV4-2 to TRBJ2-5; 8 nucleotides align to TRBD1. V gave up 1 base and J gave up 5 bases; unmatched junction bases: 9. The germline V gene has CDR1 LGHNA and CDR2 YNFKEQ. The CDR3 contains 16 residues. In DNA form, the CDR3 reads TGTGCCAGCAGCCAAGCGGACCCGACAGGGGAGGAGACCCAGTACTTC. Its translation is CASSQADPTGEETQYF.

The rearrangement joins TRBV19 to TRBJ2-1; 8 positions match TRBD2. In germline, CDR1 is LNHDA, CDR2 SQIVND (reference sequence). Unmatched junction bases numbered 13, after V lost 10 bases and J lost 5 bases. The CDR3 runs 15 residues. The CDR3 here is CATLGLAGLNNEQFF. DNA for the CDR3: TGTGCCACCCTTGGGCTAGCGGGCCTAAACAATGAGCAGTTCTTC.

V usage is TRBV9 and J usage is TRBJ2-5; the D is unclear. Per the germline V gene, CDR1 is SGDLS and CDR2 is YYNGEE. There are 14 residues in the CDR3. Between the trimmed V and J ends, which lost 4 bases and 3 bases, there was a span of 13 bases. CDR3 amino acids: CASSPPAIKETQYF. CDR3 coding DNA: TGTGCCAGCAGCCCCCCAGCGATTAAAGAGACCCAGTACTTC.

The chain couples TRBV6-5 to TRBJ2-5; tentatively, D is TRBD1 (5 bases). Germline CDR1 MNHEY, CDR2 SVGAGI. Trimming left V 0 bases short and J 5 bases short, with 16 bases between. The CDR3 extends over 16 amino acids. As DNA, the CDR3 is TGTGCCAGCAGTTACTCGCGGCAGGGCTTCAGGGAGACCCAGTACTTC. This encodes CASSYSRQGFRETQYF.

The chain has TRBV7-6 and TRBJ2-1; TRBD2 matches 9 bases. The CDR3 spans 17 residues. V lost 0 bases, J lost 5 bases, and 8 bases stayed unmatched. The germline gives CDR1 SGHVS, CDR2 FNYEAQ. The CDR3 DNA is TGTGCCAGCAGCTTAGCGACTAGCGGTGCTGCAAACAATGAGCAGTTCTTC. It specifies CASSLATSGAANNEQFF.

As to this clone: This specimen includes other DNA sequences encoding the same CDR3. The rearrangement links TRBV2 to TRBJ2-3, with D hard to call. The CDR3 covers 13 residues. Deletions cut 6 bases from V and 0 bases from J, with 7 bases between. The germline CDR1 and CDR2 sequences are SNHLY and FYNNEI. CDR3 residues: CASSPDSTDTQYF. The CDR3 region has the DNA TGTGCCAGCAGCCCCGACAGCACAGATACGCAGTATTTT.

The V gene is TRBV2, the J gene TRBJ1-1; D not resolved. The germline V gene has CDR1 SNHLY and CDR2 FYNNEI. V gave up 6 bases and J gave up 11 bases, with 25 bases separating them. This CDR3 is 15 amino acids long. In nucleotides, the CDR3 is TGTGCCAGCAGCGGAACACACGACCCTGAAAGTTGGGCTTTCTTT. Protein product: CASSGTHDPESWAFF.

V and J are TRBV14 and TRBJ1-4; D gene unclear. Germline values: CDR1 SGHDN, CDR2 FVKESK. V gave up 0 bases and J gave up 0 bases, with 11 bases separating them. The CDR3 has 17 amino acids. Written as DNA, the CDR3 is TGTGCCAGCAGCCAAGAACGCAGTATCTCAACTAATGAAAAACTGTTTTTT. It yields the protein CASSQERSISTNEKLFF.

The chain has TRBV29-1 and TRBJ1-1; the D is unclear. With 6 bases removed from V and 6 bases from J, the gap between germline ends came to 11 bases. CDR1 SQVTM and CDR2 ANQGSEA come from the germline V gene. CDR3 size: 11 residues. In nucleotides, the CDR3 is TGCAGCGTCGTTACTAGCGCTGAAGCTTTCTTT. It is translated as CSVVTSAEAFF.

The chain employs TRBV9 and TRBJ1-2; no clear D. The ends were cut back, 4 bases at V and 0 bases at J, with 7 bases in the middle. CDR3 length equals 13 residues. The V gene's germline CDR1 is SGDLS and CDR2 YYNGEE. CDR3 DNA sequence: TGTGCCAGCAGCCCTTCACCTAACTATGGCTACACCTTC. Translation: CASSPSPNYGYTF.

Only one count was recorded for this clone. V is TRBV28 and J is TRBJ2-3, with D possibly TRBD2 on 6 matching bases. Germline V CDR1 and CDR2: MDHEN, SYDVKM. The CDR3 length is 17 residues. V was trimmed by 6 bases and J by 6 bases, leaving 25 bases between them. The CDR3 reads CASSTSSASAEGDTQYF. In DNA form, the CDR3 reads TGTGCCAGCAGCACCTCCTCGGCTAGCGCGGAGGGGGATACGCAGTATTTT.

The CDR3, as DNA: TGTGCCAGCAGAAGGGGACTACCCTTTGGCGAGCAGTACTTC. This sequence encodes CASRRGLPFGEQYF. The chain carries TRBV28 and TRBJ2-7; 7 bases align to TRBD2. Germline V gene lookup returns CDR1 MDHEN and CDR2 SYDVKM. The junction had 11 bases not matched to a gene; V was cut back by 6 bases and J by 6 bases. This CDR3 has 14 residues.

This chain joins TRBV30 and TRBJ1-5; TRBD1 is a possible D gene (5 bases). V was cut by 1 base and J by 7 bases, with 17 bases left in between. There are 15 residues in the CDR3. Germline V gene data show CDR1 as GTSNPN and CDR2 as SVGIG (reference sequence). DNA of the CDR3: TGTGCCTGGAGTGGTGAAGGGTTTGGGGGGCAGCCCCAGCATTTT. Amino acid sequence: CAWSGEGFGGQPQHF.

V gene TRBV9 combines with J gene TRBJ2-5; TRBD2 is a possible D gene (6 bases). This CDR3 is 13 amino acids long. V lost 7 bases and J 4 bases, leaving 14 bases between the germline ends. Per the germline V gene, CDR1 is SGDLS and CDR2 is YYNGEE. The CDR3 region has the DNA TGTGCCAGCGGCTCGTTGGGAGGAGAGACCCAGTACTTC. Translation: CASGSLGGETQYF.

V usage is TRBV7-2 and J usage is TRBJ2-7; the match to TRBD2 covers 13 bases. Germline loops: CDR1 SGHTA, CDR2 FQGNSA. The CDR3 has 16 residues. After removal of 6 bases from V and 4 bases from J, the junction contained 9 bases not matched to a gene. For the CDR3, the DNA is TGTGCCAGCAGTTTGGGACTAGCGGGATACGAGTACGAGCAGTACTTC. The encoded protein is CASSLGLAGYEYEQYF.

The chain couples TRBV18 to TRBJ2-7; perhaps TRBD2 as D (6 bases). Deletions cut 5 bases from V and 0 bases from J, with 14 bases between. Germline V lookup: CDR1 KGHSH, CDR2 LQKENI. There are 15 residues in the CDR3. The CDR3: CASSSGTARSYEQYF. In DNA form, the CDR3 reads TGTGCCAGCTCATCCGGGACTGCTCGCTCCTACGAGCAGTACTTC.